A single T cell receptor beta chain is shown here with its context. Its specificity is not known. This sample is drawn from a study of T cell responses to AZD1222 COVID-19 vaccine. The study's findings and limits: Following two doses of AZD1222, Spike-specific TCR breadth and depth rose. Spike was spanned by vaccine-associated CD4 TCRs, which were dominant at 160-218 and 743-854. Among the donors, most were white British and more were female, and clonal diversity was possibly underestimated. The number of AZD1222 recipients seropositive at baseline was only six.

This CDR3 has 16 amino acids. The V segment lost 3 bases and the J segment 5 bases; nucleotides outside the gene matches: 7. From germline, CDR1 is ENHRY and CDR2 SYGVKD. Generated by immunoSEQ multiplex PCR, the TCRdb table keeps only in-frame clones and is missing some. The sample includes around 83,000 clones, approximately 90% of them seen just once. This sequence was found in an adult in good health. V gene TRBV10-3 combines with J gene TRBJ2-1; TRBD2 agrees at 10 bases. Sequenced material: peripheral blood, taken on day 0 of AZD1222 vaccination. For the CDR3, the DNA is TGTGCCATCAGTGATCGTTCTAGCGGGAGTCACAATGAGCAGTTCTTC. It is translated as CAISDRSSGSHNEQFF.